The next 5 T cell receptor beta chains were all read from a single sample in a study of cytomegalovirus exposure and HLA in healthy donors. The PCR used 60 Vbeta and 13 Jbeta primers. Profiling relied on immunoSEQ multiplex PCR, and the TCRdb table lists in-frame clones only, not all of them. The sample has 93,000 or so clones; roughly 70% are singletons. Sequencing used PBMCs. These receptors were collected from a woman aged 45-65 years in good health and CMV-seronegative.

J is TRBJ1-1 and V is TRBV11-2; D is ambiguous. The CDR3 loop spans 13 amino acids. CDR1 and CDR2 from the germline V gene are SGHAT and FQNNGV. V was shortened by 3 bases and J by 4 bases, with 9 bases between the two germline ends. Here the CDR3 DNA reads TGTGCCAGCAGCTTCGGAGACGCCACTGAAGCTTTCTTT. Amino acid sequence: CASSFGDATEAFF.

The chain uses TRBV4-1 and TRBJ2-3, with D perhaps TRBD2 (5 bases). The CDR3 is 14 residues long. Looked up from germline, CDR1 is MGHRA and CDR2 is YSYEKL. The ends were cut back, 4 bases at V and 6 bases at J, with 14 bases in the middle. As DNA, the CDR3 is TGCGCCAGCAGCCCTCCTAGCCTCCCCGATACGCAGTATTTT. Translating gives CASSPPSLPDTQYF.

The genes are TRBV7-9 and TRBJ2-5; TRBD1 matches 7 bases. The CDR3 runs 15 residues. The J segment lost 1 base and the V segment lost 5 bases, leaving 7 bases of the junction unmatched. CDR1 is SEHNR, CDR2 FQNEAQ, per germline (reference sequence). The CDR3 sequence: CASSLRTGPQETQYF. The CDR3 DNA is TGTGCCAGCAGCCTCCGGACAGGACCCCAAGAGACCCAGTACTTC. The whole variable domain, filled in from reference TRBV7-9 and TRBJ2-5, reads DTGVSQNPRHKITKRGQNVTFRCDPISEHNRLYWYRQTLGQGPEFLTYFQNEAQLEKSRLLSDRFSAERPKGSFSTLEIQRTEQGDSAMYLCASSLRTGPQETQYFGPGTRLLVL.

J is TRBJ1-2 and V is TRBV28; no clear D. The CDR3 contains 12 residues. Trimming took off 7 bases at V and 8 bases at J, with 14 bases between the two ends. CDR1 is MDHEN and CDR2 is SYDVKM in the germline V gene. This CDR3 is CASNSHPGGYTF. The CDR3 nucleotides are TGTGCCAGCAACTCCCACCCCGGGGGCTACACCTTC.

This sequence joins TRBV2 and TRBJ1-2; the D gene is possibly TRBD1 (6 bases). CDR3 length: 12 residues. With 6 bases removed from V and 7 bases from J, the gap between germline ends came to 12 bases. CDR1 SNHLY and CDR2 FYNNEI come from the germline V gene. For the CDR3, the DNA is TGTGCCAGCAGATCAGACAGGACTGGCTACACCTTC. It encodes CASRSDRTGYTF.